The present entry profiles one TCR beta chain with its context. Libraries were prepared by immunoSEQ multiplex PCR; TCRdb keeps only in-frame clonotypes and omits some of them. The repertoire has 84,000 or so clones, around 94% of them found once; the top ten carry around 0.84%. The germline gives CDR1 SGHRS, CDR2 YFSETQ. The CDR3 covers 14 residues. The data are from a study of T cell changes during pregnancy in multiple sclerosis. This sequence joins TRBV5-1 and TRBJ2-5; no clear D gene. The J call may be mistaken, given a closer DNA end match to TRBJ2-7. The clonotype comes from a female donor with multiple sclerosis, enrolled in a pregnancy study. The sequences come from peripheral blood, collected in the third trimester of pregnancy. In nucleotides, the CDR3 is TGCGCCAGCAGCTTGAACAGTGCCACCTACGAGCAGTACTTC. Translated: CASSLNSATYEQYF.